The T cell receptor beta chain under discussion was sequenced for a study of cytomegalovirus exposure and HLA in healthy donors. CDR1 is LNHDA and CDR2 is SQIVND in the germline V gene (reference sequence). The V and J ends lost 6 bases and 4 bases, in that order; junction bases with no gene match: 4. CDR3 length: 13 residues. PCR primers comprised 60 Vbeta and 13 Jbeta primers. TCRdb's table, derived via immunoSEQ multiplex PCR, lists solely in-frame clones and lacks some. Among approximately 38,000 clones listed, 70% to 85% were seen once. The chain combines TRBV19 with TRBJ1-2; 8 positions match TRBD1. The material sequenced was PBMCs. This sequence originates from a woman aged 18-29 years in good health and CMV-seropositive. The CDR3 bases are TGTGCCAGTAGAGACAGGGGAGGCTATGGCTACACCTTC. Its protein is CASRDRGGYGYTF.